Detailed here is one T cell receptor beta chain. Antigen: not known. The sample originates from a study of cytomegalovirus exposure and HLA in healthy donors. 13 Jbeta primers and 60 Vbeta primers were used for the PCR. The data were produced by immunoSEQ multiplex PCR, yet TCRdb's version contains in-frame clones alone and is incomplete. The table records about 110,000 clones, approximately 16% of them present only once. CDR3 size: 14 residues. V shed 7 bases and J 4 bases; nucleotides not matched to a gene: 9. CDR1 is SQVTM and CDR2 is ANQGSEA in the germline V gene. Study-level points and caveats: An assumption of roughly uniform sequencing depth across donors underlay the presence/absence analyses. For most TCR beta V segments, an earlier analysis put the productive rate at about 87% or about 30% of the time. A few CMV-associated chains were confirmed in vitro to be specific for CMV antigens.

This sequence originates from a female donor in good health and CMV-seronegative. This chain uses TRBV29-1 with TRBJ2-2, with 7 bases fitting TRBD1. The sequencing input was PBMCs. The CDR3 protein is CSGGFNRGTGELFF. CDR3 coding DNA: TGCAGCGGGGGATTTAACAGGGGCACCGGGGAGCTGTTTTTT.